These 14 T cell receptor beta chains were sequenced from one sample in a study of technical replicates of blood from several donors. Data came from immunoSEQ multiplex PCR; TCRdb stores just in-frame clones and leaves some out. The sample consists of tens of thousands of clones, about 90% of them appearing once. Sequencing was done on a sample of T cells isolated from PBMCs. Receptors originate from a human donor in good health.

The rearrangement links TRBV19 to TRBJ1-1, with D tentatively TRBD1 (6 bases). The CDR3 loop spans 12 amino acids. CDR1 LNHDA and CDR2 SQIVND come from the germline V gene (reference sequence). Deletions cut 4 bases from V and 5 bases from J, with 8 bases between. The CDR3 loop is CASSTGETEAFF. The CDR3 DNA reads TGTGCCAGTAGTACAGGGGAAACTGAAGCTTTCTTT.

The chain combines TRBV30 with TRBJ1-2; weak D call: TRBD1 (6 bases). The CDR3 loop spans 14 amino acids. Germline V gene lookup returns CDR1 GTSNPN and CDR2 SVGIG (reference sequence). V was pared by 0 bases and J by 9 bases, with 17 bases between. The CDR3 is CAWSVQGGAVSYTF. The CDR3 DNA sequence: TGTGCCTGGAGTGTACAAGGGGGGGCGGTTAGCTACACCTTC.

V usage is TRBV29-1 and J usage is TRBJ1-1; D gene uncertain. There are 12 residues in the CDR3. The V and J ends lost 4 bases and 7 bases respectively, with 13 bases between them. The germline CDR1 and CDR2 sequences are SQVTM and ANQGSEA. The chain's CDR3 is CSVGWEDGEAFF. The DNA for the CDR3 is TGCAGCGTTGGTTGGGAGGATGGTGAAGCTTTCTTT.

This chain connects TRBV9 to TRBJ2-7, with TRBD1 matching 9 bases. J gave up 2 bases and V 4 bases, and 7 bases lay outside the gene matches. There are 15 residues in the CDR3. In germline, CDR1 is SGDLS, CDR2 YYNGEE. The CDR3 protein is CASSLGQGPTYEQYF. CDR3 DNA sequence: TGTGCCAGCAGCCTCGGACAGGGGCCCACCTACGAGCAGTACTTC.

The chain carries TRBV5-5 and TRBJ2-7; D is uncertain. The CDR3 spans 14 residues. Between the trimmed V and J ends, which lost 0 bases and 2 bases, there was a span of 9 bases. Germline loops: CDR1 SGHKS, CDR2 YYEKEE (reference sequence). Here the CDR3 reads CASSLVLGAYEQYF. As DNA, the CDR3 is TGTGCCAGCAGCTTGGTATTAGGAGCCTACGAGCAGTACTTC.

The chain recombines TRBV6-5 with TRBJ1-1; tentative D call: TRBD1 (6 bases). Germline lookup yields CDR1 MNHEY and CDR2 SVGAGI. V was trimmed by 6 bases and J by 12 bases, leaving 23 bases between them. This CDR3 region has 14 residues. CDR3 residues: CASSQGGGILGTFF. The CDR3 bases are TGTGCCAGCAGCCAGGGAGGGGGGATTCTTGGAACTTTCTTT.

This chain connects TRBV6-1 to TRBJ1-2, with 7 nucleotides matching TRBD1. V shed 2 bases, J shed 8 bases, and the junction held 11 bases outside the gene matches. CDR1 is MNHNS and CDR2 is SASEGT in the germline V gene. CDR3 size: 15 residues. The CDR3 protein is CASSEIGTAAHGYTF. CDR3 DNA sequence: TGTGCCAGCAGTGAAATTGGGACAGCGGCCCACGGCTACACCTTC.

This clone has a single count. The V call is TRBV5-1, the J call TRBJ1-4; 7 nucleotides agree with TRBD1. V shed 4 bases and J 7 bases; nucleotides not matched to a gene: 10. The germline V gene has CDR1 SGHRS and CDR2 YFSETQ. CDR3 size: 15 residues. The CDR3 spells CASSRTWTGREKLFF. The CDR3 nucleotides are TGCGCCAGCAGCCGTACCTGGACAGGACGTGAAAAACTGTTTTTT.

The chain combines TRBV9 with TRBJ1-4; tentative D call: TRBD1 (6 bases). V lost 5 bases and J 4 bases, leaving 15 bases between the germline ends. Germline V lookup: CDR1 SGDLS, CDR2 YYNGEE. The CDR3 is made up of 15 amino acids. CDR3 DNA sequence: TGTGCCAGCAGTGAAAGGACAGACCTTAATGAAAAACTGTTTTTT. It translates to CASSERTDLNEKLFF.

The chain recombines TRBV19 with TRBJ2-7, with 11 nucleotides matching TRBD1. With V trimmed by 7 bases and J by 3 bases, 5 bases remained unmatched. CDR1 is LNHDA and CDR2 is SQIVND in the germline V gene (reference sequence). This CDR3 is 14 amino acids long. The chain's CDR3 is CASTAGTGGYEQYF. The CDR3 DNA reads TGTGCCAGTACCGCCGGGACAGGGGGCTACGAGCAGTACTTC. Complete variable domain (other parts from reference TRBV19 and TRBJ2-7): DGGITQSPKYLFRKEGQNVTLSCEQNLNHDAMYWYRQDPGQGLRLIYYSQIVNDFQKGDIAEGYSVSREKKESFPLTVTSAQKNPTAFYLCASTAGTGGYEQYFGPGTRLTVT.

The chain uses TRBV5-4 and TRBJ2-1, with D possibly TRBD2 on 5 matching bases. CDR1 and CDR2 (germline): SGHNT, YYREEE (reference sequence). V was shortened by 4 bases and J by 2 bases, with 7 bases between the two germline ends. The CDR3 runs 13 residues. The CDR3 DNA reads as TGTGCCAGCAGCCCCGGGACCTACAATGAGCAGTTCTTC. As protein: CASSPGTYNEQFF.

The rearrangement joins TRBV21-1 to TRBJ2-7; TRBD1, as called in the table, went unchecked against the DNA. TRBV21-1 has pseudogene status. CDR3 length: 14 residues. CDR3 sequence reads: CASSIRDSLYEQYF. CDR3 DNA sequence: TGTGCCAGCAGCATCCGGGACAGCCTCTACGAGCAGTACTTC.

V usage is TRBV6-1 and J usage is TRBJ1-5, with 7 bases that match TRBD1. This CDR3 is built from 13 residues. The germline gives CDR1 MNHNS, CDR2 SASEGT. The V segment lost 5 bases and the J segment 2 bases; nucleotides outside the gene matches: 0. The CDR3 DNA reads TGTGCCAGCAGTACAGGGGGCAATCAGCCCCAGCATTTT. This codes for CASSTGGNQPQHF.

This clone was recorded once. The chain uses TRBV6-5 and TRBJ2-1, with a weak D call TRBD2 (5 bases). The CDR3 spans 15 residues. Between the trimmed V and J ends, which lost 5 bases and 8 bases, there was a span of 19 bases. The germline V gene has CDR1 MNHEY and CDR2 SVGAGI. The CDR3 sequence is CASSGSAIAGYEQFF. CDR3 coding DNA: TGTGCCAGCAGTGGTAGCGCGATAGCTGGCTATGAGCAGTTCTTC.